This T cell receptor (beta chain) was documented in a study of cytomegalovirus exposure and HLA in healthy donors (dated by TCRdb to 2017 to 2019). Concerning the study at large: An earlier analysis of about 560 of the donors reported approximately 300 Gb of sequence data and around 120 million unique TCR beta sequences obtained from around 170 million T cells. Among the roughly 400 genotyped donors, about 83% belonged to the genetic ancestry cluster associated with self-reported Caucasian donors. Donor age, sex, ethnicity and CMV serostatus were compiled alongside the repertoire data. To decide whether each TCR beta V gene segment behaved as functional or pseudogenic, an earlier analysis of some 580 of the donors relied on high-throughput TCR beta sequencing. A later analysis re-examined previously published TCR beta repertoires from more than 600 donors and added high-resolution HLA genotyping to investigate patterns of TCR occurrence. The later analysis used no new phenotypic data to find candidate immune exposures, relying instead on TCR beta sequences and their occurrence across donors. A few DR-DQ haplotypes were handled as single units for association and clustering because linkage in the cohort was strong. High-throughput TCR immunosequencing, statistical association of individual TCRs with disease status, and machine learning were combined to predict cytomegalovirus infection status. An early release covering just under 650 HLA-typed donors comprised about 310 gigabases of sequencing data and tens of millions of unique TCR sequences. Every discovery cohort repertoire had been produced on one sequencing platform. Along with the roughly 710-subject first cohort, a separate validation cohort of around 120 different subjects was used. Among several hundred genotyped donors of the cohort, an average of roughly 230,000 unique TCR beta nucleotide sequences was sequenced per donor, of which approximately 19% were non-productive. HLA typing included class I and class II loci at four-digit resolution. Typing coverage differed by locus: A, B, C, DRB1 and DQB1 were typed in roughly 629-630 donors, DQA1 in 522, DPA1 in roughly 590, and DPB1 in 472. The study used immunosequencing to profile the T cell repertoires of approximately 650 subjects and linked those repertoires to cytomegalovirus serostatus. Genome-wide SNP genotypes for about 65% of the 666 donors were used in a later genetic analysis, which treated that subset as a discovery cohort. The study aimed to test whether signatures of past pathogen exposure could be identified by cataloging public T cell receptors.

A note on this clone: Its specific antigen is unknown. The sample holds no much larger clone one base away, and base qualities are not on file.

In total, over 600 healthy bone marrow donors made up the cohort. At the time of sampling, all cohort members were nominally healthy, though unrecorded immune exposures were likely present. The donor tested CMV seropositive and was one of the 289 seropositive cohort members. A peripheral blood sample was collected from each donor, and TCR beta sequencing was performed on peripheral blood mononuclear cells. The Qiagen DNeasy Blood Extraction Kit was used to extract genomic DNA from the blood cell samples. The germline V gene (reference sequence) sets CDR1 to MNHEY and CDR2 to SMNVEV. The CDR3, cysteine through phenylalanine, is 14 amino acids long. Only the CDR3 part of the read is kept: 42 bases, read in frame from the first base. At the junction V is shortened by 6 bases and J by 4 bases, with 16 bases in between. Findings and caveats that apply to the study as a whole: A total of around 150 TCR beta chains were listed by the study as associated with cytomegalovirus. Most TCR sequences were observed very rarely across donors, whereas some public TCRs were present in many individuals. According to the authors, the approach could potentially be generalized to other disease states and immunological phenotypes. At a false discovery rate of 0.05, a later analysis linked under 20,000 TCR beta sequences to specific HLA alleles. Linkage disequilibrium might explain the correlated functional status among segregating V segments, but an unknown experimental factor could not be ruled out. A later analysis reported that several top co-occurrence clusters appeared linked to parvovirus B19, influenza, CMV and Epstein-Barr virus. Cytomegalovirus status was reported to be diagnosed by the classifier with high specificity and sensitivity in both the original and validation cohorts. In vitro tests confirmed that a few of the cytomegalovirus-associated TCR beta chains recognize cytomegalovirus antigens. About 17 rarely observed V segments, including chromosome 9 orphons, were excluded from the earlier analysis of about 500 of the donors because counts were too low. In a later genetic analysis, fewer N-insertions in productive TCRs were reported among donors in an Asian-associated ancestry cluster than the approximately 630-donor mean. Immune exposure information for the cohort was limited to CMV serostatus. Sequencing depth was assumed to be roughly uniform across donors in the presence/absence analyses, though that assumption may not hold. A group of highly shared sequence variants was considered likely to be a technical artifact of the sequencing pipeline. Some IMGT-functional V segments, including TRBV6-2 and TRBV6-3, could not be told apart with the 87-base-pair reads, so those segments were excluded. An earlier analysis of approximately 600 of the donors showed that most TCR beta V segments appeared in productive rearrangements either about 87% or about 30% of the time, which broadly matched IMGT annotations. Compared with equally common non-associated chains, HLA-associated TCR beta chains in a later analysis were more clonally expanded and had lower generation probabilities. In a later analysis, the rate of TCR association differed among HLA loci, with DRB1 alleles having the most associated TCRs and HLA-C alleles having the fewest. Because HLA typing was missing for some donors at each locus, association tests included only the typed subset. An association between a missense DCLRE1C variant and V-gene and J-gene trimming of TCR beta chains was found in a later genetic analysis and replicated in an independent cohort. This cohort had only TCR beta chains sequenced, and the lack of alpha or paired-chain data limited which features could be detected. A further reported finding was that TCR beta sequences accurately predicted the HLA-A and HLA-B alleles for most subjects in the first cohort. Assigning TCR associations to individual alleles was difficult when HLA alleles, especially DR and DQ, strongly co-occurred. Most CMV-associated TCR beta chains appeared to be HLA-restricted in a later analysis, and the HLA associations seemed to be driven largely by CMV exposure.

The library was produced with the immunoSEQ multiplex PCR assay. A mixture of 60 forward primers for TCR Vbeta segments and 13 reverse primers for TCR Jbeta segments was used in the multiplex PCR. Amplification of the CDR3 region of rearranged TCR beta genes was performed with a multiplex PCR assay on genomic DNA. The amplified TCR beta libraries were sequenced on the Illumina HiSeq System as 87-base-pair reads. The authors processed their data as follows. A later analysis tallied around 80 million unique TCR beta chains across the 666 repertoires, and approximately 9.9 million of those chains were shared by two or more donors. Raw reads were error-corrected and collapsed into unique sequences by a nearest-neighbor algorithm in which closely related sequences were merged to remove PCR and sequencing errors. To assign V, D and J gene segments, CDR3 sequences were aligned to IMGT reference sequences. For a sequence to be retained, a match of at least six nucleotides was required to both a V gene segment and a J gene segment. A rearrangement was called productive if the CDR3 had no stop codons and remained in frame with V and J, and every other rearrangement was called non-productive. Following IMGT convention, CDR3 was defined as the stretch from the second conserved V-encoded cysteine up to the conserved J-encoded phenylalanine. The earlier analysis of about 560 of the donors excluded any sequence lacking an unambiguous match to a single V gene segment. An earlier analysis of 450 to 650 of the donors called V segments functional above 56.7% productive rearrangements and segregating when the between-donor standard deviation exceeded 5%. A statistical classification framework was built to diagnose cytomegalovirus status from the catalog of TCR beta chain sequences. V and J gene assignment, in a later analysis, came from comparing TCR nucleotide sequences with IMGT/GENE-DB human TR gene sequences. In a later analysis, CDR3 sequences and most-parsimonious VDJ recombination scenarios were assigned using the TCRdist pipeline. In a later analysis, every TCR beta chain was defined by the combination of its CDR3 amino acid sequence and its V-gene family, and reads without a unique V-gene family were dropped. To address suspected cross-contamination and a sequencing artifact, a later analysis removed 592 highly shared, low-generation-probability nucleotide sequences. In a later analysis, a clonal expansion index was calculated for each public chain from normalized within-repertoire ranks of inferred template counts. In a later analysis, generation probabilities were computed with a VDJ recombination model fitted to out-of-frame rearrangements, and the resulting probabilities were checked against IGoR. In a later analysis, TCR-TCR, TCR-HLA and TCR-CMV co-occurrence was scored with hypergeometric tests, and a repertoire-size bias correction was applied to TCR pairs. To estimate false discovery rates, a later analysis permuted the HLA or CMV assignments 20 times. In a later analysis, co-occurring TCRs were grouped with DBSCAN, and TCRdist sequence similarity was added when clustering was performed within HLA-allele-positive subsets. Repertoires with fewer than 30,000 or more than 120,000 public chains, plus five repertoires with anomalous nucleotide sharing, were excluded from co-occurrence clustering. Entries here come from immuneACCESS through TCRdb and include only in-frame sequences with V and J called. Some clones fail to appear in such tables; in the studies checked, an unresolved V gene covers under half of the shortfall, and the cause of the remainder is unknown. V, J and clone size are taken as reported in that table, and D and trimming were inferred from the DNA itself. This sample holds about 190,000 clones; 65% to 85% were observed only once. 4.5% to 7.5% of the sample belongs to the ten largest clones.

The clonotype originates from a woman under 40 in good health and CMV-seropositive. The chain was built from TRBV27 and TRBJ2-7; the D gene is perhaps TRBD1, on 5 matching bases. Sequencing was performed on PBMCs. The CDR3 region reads CASRAQAPFYEQYF. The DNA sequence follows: TGTGCCAGCAGGGCACAGGCCCCTTTTTACGAGCAGTACTTC.